This TCR beta chain stems from a study of CD8+CD57+ T cells in acquired aplastic anemia. Study details: Sorting CD4+ and CD8+ cells gave DNA averaging roughly 3.2 ug. Healthy donor CD4+ cell samples had a mean of about 10 million reads.

General observations from the study: Twenty-nine CD8+ CDR3 sequences were shared between patients and controls. Patients and healthy controls showed no significant CD8+ Simpson's diversity difference.

Comments on this clonotype: Its cognate antigen is unknown. The junction differs from germline at one of its ends, possibly a read error.

Using genomic DNA as the template, TCR beta VDJ and CDR3 profiling was carried out. A single record per CDR3 protein comes from TCRdb applying MiXCR to the reads. The sample carries some 410,000 distinct CDR3 sequences, about 70% recorded once. The germline gives CDR1 ENHRY, CDR2 SYGVKD. The CDR3 loop spans 15 amino acids. The sequence was obtained from a human donor in good health, serving as a control. Sample: sorted CD4+, CD8+, or CD8+CD57+ T cells (not recorded which) from PBMCs. The chain combines TRBV10-3 with TRBJ2-7, with TRBD1 matching 7 bases. CDR3 in DNA: TGTGCGATCAGTGATAGACAGGGCATCTCCTACGAGCAGTACTTC. This translates into CAISDRQGISYEQYF.